This T cell receptor (beta chain) was recorded in a study of PD-L1 blockade in urothelial cancer. The wider study: About 90% of the 29 patients were men whose urothelial cancer was bladder-origin.

In germline, CDR1 is KGHSH, CDR2 LQKENI. The CDR3 covers 14 residues. The trim removed 4 bases at V and 6 bases at J, leaving 4 bases unmatched. Time point reported: peripheral blood 6 weeks after treatment start. Method: immunoSEQ multiplex PCR; TCRdb's copy keeps in-frame clones and lacks some. In the table there are around 69,000 clones, approximately 89% of which are singletons. The TCR sequence derives from a woman of 80 years or more with urothelial cancer. The chain uses TRBV18 and TRBJ1-2; 11 nucleotides align to TRBD1. The sequencing used PBMCs, collected around atezolizumab (anti-PD-L1) treatment. CDR3: CASSQDRGLNGYTF. The CDR3, as DNA: TGTGCCAGCTCACAGGACAGGGGGCTGAATGGCTACACCTTC. Full variable domain (missing parts from reference TRBV18 and TRBJ1-2): NAGVMQNPRHLVRRRGQEARLRCSPMKGHSHVYWYRQLPEEGLKFMVYLQKENIIDESGMPKERFSAEFPKEGPSILRIQQVVRGDSAAYFCASSQDRGLNGYTFGSGTRLTVV.